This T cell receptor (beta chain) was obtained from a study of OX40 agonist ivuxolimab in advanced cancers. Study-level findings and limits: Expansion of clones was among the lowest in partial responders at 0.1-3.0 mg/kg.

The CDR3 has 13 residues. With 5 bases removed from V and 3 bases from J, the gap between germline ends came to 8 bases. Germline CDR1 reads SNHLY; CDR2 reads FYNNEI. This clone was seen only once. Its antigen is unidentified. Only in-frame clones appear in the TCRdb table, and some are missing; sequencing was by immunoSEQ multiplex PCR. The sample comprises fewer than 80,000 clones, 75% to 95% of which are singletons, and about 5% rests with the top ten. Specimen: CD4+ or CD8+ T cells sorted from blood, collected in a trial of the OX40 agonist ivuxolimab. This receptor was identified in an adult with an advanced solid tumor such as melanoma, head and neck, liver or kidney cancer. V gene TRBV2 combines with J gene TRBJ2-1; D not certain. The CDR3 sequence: CASSPFDYNEQFF. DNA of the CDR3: TGTGCCAGCAGTCCCTTCGACTACAATGAGCAGTTCTTC.